One and the same sample provided the 16 T cell receptor beta chains below, sequenced in a study of T cell changes during pregnancy in multiple sclerosis. Assay used: immunoSEQ multiplex PCR; TCRdb lists only in-frame clones, some missing. The sample lists fewer than 90,000 clones, about 94% seen once, with about 1.4% in the top ten. Specimen: peripheral blood, collected in the third trimester of pregnancy. The receptors stem from a female donor in good health, enrolled as a control in a pregnancy study.

The J gene is TRBJ2-7, the V gene TRBV28, with a possible D match to TRBD1 (6 bases). This CDR3 comprises 17 residues. The V gene's germline CDR1 is MDHEN and CDR2 SYDVKM. V was shortened by 2 bases and J by 1 base, with 18 bases between the two germline ends. The CDR3 coding sequence is TGTGCCAGCAGTTTAGGAGACAGGTCCTATGGGTCCTACGAGCAGTACTTC. It encodes CASSLGDRSYGSYEQYF.

CDR3 sequence reads: CASSSGRERSYEQYF. The CDR3, as DNA: TGTGCCAGCTCTTCAGGGCGGGAGAGGTCCTACGAGCAGTACTTC. The chain couples TRBV27 to TRBJ2-7, with 7 bases lining up with TRBD2. V lost 8 bases, J lost 1 base, and 11 bases stayed unmatched. Looked up from germline, CDR1 is MNHEY and CDR2 is SMNVEV (reference sequence). The CDR3 consists of 15 residues.

This sequence joins TRBV7-9 and TRBJ2-1, with a possible D match to TRBD2 (5 bases). Looked up from germline, CDR1 is SEHNR and CDR2 is FQNEAQ (reference sequence). V lost 4 bases and J 6 bases, leaving 16 bases between the germline ends. The CDR3 loop spans 15 amino acids. The CDR3 spells CASSSEGRNTNEQFF. CDR3 bases: TGTGCCAGCAGCTCCGAGGGTCGCAACACCAATGAGCAGTTCTTC.

This rearrangement joins TRBV5-4 to TRBJ2-1, with TRBD2 matching over 8 bases. This CDR3 spans 12 amino acids. V lost 4 bases and J lost 14; bases outside the gene matches: 8. The V gene's germline CDR1 is SGHNT and CDR2 YYREEE (reference sequence). DNA of the CDR3: TGTGCCAGCAGCCATGATAGCGGGGATAAGTTCTTC. Amino acids: CASSHDSGDKFF.

V usage is TRBV4-1 and J usage is TRBJ2-7; TRBD1 matches at 7 bases. Germline trimming cut 2 bases from V and 0 bases from J; bases unmatched to any gene: 10. The germline CDR1 and CDR2 sequences are MGHRA and YSYEKL. The CDR3 consists of 17 residues. The DNA of the CDR3 is TGCGCCAGCAGCCAATCTTACGAGGGGGCAGGCTCCTACGAGCAGTACTTC. Its translation is CASSQSYEGAGSYEQYF.

This clone was seen more than once but under ten times. The V and J genes are TRBV4-1 and TRBJ2-2; 13 bases line up with TRBD2. The CDR3 loop spans 18 amino acids. The junction had 7 bases not matched to a gene; V was cut back by 1 base and J by 5 bases. Germline loops: CDR1 MGHRA, CDR2 YSYEKL. Here the CDR3 reads CASSQGGLAGVGTGELFF. The CDR3 region has the DNA TGCGCCAGCAGCCAAGGCGGACTAGCGGGAGTCGGGACCGGGGAGCTGTTTTTT.

V is TRBV6-6 and J is TRBJ1-3; TRBD1 agrees at 10 bases. Trimming at V came to 6 bases and at J to 3 bases, leaving 2 bases not matched to a gene. CDR3 length: 14 residues. CDR1 MNHNY and CDR2 SVGAGI come from the germline V gene (reference sequence). CDR3 loop: CASSDRGLGNTIYF. The CDR3 bases are TGTGCCAGCAGCGACAGGGGGCTTGGAAACACCATATATTTT.

The chain recombines TRBV6-4 with TRBJ2-3; the D gene is possibly TRBD2 (5 bases). V lost 5 bases and J 0 bases, leaving 12 bases between the germline ends. Germline values: CDR1 MRHNA, CDR2 SNTAGT. This CDR3 is built from 15 residues. For the CDR3, the DNA is TGTGCCAGCAGTAATACTGCGGGTAGCACAGATACGCAGTATTTT. It yields the protein CASSNTAGSTDTQYF.

This sequence joins TRBV27 and TRBJ2-1; D gene ambiguous. The germline gives CDR1 MNHEY, CDR2 SMNVEV (reference sequence). Trimming left V 0 bases short and J 7 bases short, with 16 bases between. This CDR3 comprises 16 residues. The chain's CDR3 is CASSLSLGSSANEQFF. In nucleotides, the CDR3 is TGTGCCAGCAGTTTATCATTGGGTTCAAGCGCGAATGAGCAGTTCTTC.

The rearrangement joins TRBV18 to TRBJ2-6; D ambiguous. Germline V gives CDR1 KGHSH, CDR2 LQKENI. V lost 3 bases and J lost 0, with 6 bases in between. The CDR3 is made up of 15 amino acids. The CDR3 DNA sequence: TGTGCCAGCTCACCTGACAACTCTGGGGCCAACGTCCTGACTTTC. As protein: CASSPDNSGANVLTF.

The chain uses TRBV4-1 and TRBJ2-3; the D gene is possibly TRBD2 (6 bases). V was pared by 7 bases and J by 0 bases, with 17 bases between. The CDR3 spans 16 residues. CDR1 is MGHRA, CDR2 YSYEKL, per germline. The CDR3 sequence: CASIPRAGLSTDTQYF. CDR3 bases: TGCGCCAGCATCCCCAGAGCGGGCTTAAGCACAGATACGCAGTATTTT.

The CDR3 bases are TGTGCCAGCAGTGGTTGGGACAGATATGGCTACACCTTC. Protein sequence: CASSGWDRYGYTF. This chain connects TRBV6-1 to TRBJ1-2; 7 positions match TRBD1. The V gene's germline CDR1 is MNHNS and CDR2 SASEGT. The CDR3 sequence is 13 residues long. Trimming removed 4 bases from V and 5 bases from J; junction bases left unmatched: 4.

The chain is built from TRBV5-1 and TRBJ2-2, with a tentative D call TRBD2 (6 bases). Per the germline V gene, CDR1 is SGHRS and CDR2 is YFSETQ. This CDR3 spans 14 amino acids. Trimming shortened V by 4 bases and J by 1 base, and 8 bases separated the two germline ends. CDR3 in amino acids: CASSTGGNTGELFF. The DNA for the CDR3 is TGCGCCAGCAGCACCGGGGGGAACACCGGGGAGCTGTTTTTT.

This chain joins TRBV28 and TRBJ2-2; a weak D match, TRBD1 (5 bases). Germline assignment: CDR1 MDHEN and CDR2 SYDVKM. Deletions cut 5 bases from V and 0 bases from J, with 10 bases between. CDR3 size: 15 residues. CDR3 nucleotides: TGTGCCAGCAGTGTGACAGCCGCGAACACCGGGGAGCTGTTTTTT. This codes for CASSVTAANTGELFF.

The chain carries TRBV7-2 and TRBJ2-3; D possibly corresponds to TRBD1 (5 bases). V gave up 4 bases and J gave up 6 bases, with 8 bases separating them. Germline V gives CDR1 SGHTA, CDR2 FQGNSA. CDR3 size: 12 residues. DNA of the CDR3: TGTGCCAGCAGCTCAGGGTTGGATACGCAGTATTTT. It is translated as CASSSGLDTQYF.

The rearrangement links TRBV5-4 to TRBJ2-6, with TRBD2 as a possible D gene (6 bases). CDR1 SGHNT and CDR2 YYREEE come from the germline V gene (reference sequence). The CDR3 consists of 17 residues. V was clipped by 4 bases and J by 0 bases, with 14 bases between them. The CDR3 region is CASSLKRVDSGANVLTF. In DNA, the CDR3 is TGTGCCAGCAGCCTTAAGCGGGTAGACTCTGGGGCCAACGTCCTGACTTTC.